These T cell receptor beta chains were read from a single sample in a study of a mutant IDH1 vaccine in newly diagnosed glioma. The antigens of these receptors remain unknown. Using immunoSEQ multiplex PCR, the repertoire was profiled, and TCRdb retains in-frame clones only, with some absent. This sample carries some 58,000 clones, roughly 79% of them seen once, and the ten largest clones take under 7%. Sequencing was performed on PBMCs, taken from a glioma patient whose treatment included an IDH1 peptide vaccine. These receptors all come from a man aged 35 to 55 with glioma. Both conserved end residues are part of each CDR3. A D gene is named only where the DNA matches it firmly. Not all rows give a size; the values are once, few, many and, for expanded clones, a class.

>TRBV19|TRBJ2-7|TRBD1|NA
CASREGQASSYEQYF
TGTGCCAGTAGAGAAGGACAGGCGAGCTCCTACGAGCAGTACTTC
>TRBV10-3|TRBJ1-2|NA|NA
CAISESMVRGESNYGYTF
TGTGCCATCAGTGAGTCGATGGTGCGGGGGGAATCTAACTATGGCTACACCTTC
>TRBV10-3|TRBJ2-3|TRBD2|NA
CATRLAADTQYF
TGTGCCACCCGACTAGCTGCAGATACGCAGTATTTT
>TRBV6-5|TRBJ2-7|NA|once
CASSYSTHGTYEQYF
TGTGCCAGCAGTTACTCGACCCATGGGACCTACGAGCAGTACTTC
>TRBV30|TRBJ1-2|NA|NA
CAWTDGGRDGYTF
TGTGCCTGGACCGACGGGGGGCGGGATGGCTACACCTTC
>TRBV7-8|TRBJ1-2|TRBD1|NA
CASSPTGRVDGYTF
TGTGCCAGCAGCCCGACAGGGCGTGTAGACGGCTACACCTTC
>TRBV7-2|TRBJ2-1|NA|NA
CASAWGVRNEQFF
TGTGCCAGCGCCTGGGGGGTGAGAAATGAGCAGTTCTTC
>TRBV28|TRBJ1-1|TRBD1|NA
CASSRGQGLLTEAFF
TGTGCCAGCAGTCGGGGACAGGGGCTATTGACTGAAGCTTTCTTT
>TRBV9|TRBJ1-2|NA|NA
CASSSRSGTPVGGYTF
TGTGCCAGCAGTTCACGCTCCGGGACACCCGTAGGTGGCTACACCTTC
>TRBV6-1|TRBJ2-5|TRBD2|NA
CASSVLAGGQETQYF
TGTGCCAGCAGTGTTCTAGCGGGGGGCCAAGAGACCCAGTACTTC
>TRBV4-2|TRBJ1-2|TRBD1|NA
CASSQDIAGGGYTF
TGTGCCAGCAGCCAAGATATTGCAGGGGGAGGCTACACCTTC
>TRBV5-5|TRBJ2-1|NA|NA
CASSLVPGDYNEQFF
TGTGCCAGCAGCTTGGTTCCAGGAGACTACAATGAGCAGTTCTTC
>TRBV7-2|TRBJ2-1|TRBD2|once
CASSLELAGKGNEQFF
TGTGCCAGCAGCTTAGAACTAGCGGGAAAGGGTAATGAGCAGTTCTTC
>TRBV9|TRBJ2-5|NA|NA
CASSVDPGRPQETQYF
TGTGCCAGCAGCGTAGATCCGGGACGGCCACAAGAGACCCAGTACTTC
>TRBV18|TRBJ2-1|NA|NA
CASSATSSSYNEQFF
TGTGCCAGCTCAGCAACTTCGAGCTCCTACAATGAGCAGTTCTTC
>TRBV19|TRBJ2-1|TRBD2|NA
CASSIAGREPYNEQFF
TGTGCCAGTAGTATAGCGGGGCGGGAGCCCTACAATGAGCAGTTCTTC
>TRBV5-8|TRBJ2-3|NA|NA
CASSLDAGPQYF
TGTGCCAGCAGCTTGGACGCCGGGCCGCAGTATTTT
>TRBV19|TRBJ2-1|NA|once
CASSPQGFDEQFF
TGTGCCAGTAGTCCACAGGGTTTCGATGAGCAGTTCTTC
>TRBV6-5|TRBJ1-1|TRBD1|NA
CASSHGTANEAFF
TGTGCCAGCTCTCATGGGACAGCCAATGAAGCTTTCTTT
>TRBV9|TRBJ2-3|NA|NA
CASSVEGMGADTQYF
TGTGCCAGCAGCGTAGAGGGGATGGGCGCAGATACGCAGTATTTT
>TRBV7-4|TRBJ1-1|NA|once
CASTPRGPTEAFF
TGTGCCAGCACCCCGCGGGGTCCCACTGAAGCTTTCTTT
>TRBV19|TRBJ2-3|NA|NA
CAPETARDTQYF
TGTGCCCCCGAGACCGCGCGGGATACGCAGTATTTT
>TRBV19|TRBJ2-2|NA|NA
CASSSRPNTGELFF
TGTGCCAGTAGTAGTCGTCCGAACACCGGGGAGCTGTTTTTT
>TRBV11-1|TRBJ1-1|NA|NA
CASSLGVAELNTEAFF
TGTGCCAGCAGCTTAGGTGTCGCGGAATTGAACACTGAAGCTTTCTTT
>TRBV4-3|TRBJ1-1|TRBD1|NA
CASSPNEQGALGTEAFF
TGCGCCAGCAGTCCTAACGAACAGGGGGCACTGGGGACTGAAGCTTTCTTT
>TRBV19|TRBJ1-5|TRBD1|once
CATSGQDSQPQHF
TGTGCCACTAGTGGACAGGATAGTCAGCCCCAGCATTTT
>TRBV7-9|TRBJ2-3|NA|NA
CASSLQTAADTQYF
TGTGCCAGCAGCTTACAAACAGCGGCAGATACGCAGTATTTT
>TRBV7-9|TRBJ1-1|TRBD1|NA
CASSLQGGNTEAFF
TGTGCCAGCAGCCTACAGGGGGGGAACACTGAAGCTTTCTTT
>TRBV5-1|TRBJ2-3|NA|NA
CASSLVGSTDTQYF
TGCGCCAGCAGCTTGGTCGGGAGCACAGATACGCAGTATTTT
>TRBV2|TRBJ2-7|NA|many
CASSERVGRVYEQYF
TGTGCCAGCAGTGAAAGGGTCGGCAGGGTTTATGAGCAGTACTTC
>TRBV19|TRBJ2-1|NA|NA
CASSIASYEQFF
TGTGCCAGTAGTATAGCTAGCTATGAGCAGTTCTTC
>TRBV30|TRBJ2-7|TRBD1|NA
CAWKRGQIYSYEQYF
TGTGCCTGGAAAAGGGGACAGATCTACTCCTACGAGCAGTACTTC
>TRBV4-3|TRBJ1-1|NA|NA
CASSHIQGLNTEAFF
TGCGCCAGCAGCCATATACAGGGCCTGAACACTGAAGCTTTCTTT
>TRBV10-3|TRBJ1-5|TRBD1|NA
CAISDWDRGNQPQHF
TGTGCCATCAGTGATTGGGACAGGGGCAATCAGCCCCAGCATTTT
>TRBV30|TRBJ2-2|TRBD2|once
CAWALSGRATGELFF
TGTGCCTGGGCCCTGAGCGGGAGGGCCACCGGGGAGCTGTTTTTT
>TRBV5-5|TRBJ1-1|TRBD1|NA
CASSLPQGSGSTEAFF
TGTGCCAGCAGCTTGCCACAGGGGTCGGGTAGCACTGAAGCTTTCTTT
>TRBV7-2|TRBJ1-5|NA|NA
CASSLLGDGNQPQHF
TGTGCCAGCAGCTTGCTTGGAGACGGCAATCAGCCCCAGCATTTT
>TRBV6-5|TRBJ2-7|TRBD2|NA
CASSGLAGLSYEQYF
TGTGCCAGCAGTGGACTAGCGGGGCTTTCCTACGAGCAGTACTTC
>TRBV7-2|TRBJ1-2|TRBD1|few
CASSLDTGQGYGYTF
TGTGCCAGCAGCTTAGACACGGGACAGGGCTATGGCTACACCTTC
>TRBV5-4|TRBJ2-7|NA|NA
CASSIEGGRSGEQYF
TGTGCCAGCAGCATCGAGGGGGGGCGGTCGGGCGAGCAGTACTTC
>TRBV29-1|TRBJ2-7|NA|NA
CSESNGSREQYF
TGCAGCGAATCAAACGGGTCCCGCGAGCAGTACTTC
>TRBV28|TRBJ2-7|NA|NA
CASSGGGGSEWYEQYF
TGTGCCAGCAGTGGGGGCGGCGGGAGCGAGTGGTACGAGCAGTACTTC